A single sample is the source of the 27 T cell receptor beta chains below, sequenced in a study of neurological immune-mediated disorders (dated by TCRdb to the late 2010s). The library was obtained by 5' RACE. The listed sequencing device is Illumina HiSeq 2500. Using fastp trimming at Q25 and MiXCR clonotype assembly, TCRdb reanalyzed the public sequencing data and kept in-frame beta chains. A single entry per CDR3 protein holds the most common genes and DNA from its merged rows. In all, the sample holds about 120,000 distinct CDR3 sequences, and more than 2.5% of those were seen once. The ten largest clones take up roughly 1.3% of the sample. Specimen: PBMCs. These receptors originate from a woman under 40 with multiple sclerosis.

Many counts were recorded for this clonotype. The chain has TRBV20-1 and TRBJ2-7; D uncertain. V shed 2 bases and J shed 0 bases, with 8 bases lying between them. Germline V CDR1 and CDR2: DFQATT, SNEGSKA (reference sequence). CDR3 length equals 13 residues. CDR3 loop: CSARSWSSYEQYF. The DNA for the CDR3 is TGCAGTGCTAGAAGCTGGAGCTCCTACGAGCAGTACTTC.

In its sample, this clonotype was seen many times. This sequence joins TRBV14 and TRBJ2-7; D gene uncertain. The germline V gene has CDR1 SGHDN and CDR2 FVKESK. The CDR3 has 12 residues. The V end lost 0 bases, the J end lost 2 bases, and 2 bases lay between the germline ends. The CDR3, as DNA: TGTGCCAGCAGCCAAGATACCTACGAGCAGTACTTC. This translates into CASSQDTYEQYF.

This clonotype was recorded many times. CDR3 DNA: TGTGCCAGCAGATCGACACCGTCGTACGAGCAGTACTTC. Translated, it gives CASRSTPSYEQYF. The chain is built from TRBV7-9 and TRBJ2-7; D remains ambiguous. This CDR3 has 13 amino acids. The V gene lost 6 bases and the J gene lost 4 bases, with 13 bases spanning the gap. Germline CDR1 reads SEHNR; CDR2 reads FQNEAQ (reference sequence).

This clonotype was seen at least ten times. This chain joins TRBV4-2 and TRBJ2-7; D remains ambiguous. Germline-derived CDR1 and CDR2 are LGHNA and YNFKEQ. Trimming removed 3 bases at V and 5 bases at J, with 11 bases between. The CDR3 length is 13 residues. Here the CDR3 DNA reads TGTGCCAGCAGCCACCAAGTAGTTAACGAGCAGTACTTC. Its translation is CASSHQVVNEQYF.

The table lists this clonotype with many counts. The chain carries TRBV20-1 and TRBJ1-2; unclear D gene. Trimming pared 6 bases from V and 6 bases from J, leaving 11 bases between. CDR3 length: 11 amino acids. Germline values: CDR1 DFQATT, CDR2 SNEGSKA (reference sequence). Written as DNA, the CDR3 is TGCAGTGCCCGCCGGAGGGATGGCTACACCTTC. It yields the protein CSARRRDGYTF.

This clonotype has just a few counts. At one end, the junction sequence differs from germline, possibly due to a read error. The chain recombines TRBV6-5 with TRBJ1-6; unclear D gene. The germline V gene encodes CDR1 MNHEY and CDR2 SVGAGI. This CDR3 region has 17 residues. The CDR3 DNA reads TGTGCCAGCAGTTCCGGGAGGGCAGGAACCTATAATTCAACCCTCAACTTT. Protein product: CASSSGRAGTYNSTLNF.

Many counts were recorded for this clonotype. The rearrangement uses TRBV7-2 and TRBJ2-4, with a tentative D call TRBD2 (6 bases). Germline lookup yields CDR1 SGHTA and CDR2 FQGNSA. CDR3 size: 16 residues. V lost 5 bases to trimming and J lost 2 bases, with 16 bases between them. This chain's CDR3 is CASSPEEGRPKNIQYF. The CDR3 DNA reads as TGTGCCAGCAGCCCAGAGGAGGGACGGCCCAAAAACATTCAGTACTTC.

This clonotype appeared many times. This rearrangement joins TRBV5-1 to TRBJ1-2; TRBD1 aligns across 8 bases. The CDR3 covers 14 residues. V dropped 4 bases and J dropped 7; count of bases not matched to a gene: 9. CDR1 and CDR2 (germline): SGHRS, YFSETQ. In nucleotides, the CDR3 is TGCGCCAGCAGCCGCCCCAGGGGGCAGGGTGGCTACACCTTC. Encoded protein: CASSRPRGQGGYTF.

This clonotype was counted ten times or more. The V gene is TRBV4-1, the J gene TRBJ1-5; D is possibly TRBD1 (6 bases). Germline V gives CDR1 MGHRA, CDR2 YSYEKL. V was pared by 0 bases and J by 3 bases, with 15 bases between. The CDR3 has 17 residues. CDR3 loop: CASSQEGLQGYNQPQHF. In DNA form, the CDR3 reads TGCGCCAGCAGCCAAGAGGGCTTACAGGGCTACAATCAGCCCCAGCATTTT.

There are many counts of this clonotype. The chain employs TRBV12-3 or TRBV12-4 and TRBJ1-2, with 8 bases identical to TRBD1. Trimming at V came to 0 bases and at J to 8 bases, leaving 11 bases not matched to a gene. The CDR3 totals 16 residues. DNA of the CDR3: TGTGCCAGCAGTTTAGCGCTAGCGGACAGGGCCTACGGCTACACCTTC. Protein product: CASSLALADRAYGYTF.

This clonotype was detected ten times or more. The CDR3: CASRLTTGGDIQYF. CDR3 coding DNA: TGTGCCAGCAGACTAACGACAGGGGGGGACATTCAGTACTTC. The V and J genes are TRBV6-5 and TRBJ2-4; 9 bases agree with TRBD1. Germline V gene data show CDR1 as MNHEY and CDR2 as SVGAGI. The CDR3 has 14 amino acids. The trim removed 6 bases at V and 8 bases at J, leaving 8 bases unmatched.

This clonotype was seen many times. The chain combines TRBV20-1 with TRBJ2-1, with D possibly being TRBD2 (7 bases). V shed 5 bases and J shed 3 bases, with 14 bases lying between them. The CDR3 runs to 14 residues. Per the germline V gene, CDR1 is DFQATT and CDR2 is SNEGSKA (reference sequence). Here the CDR3 reads CSASPGGGYNEQFF. The CDR3 DNA reads TGCAGTGCTTCCCCGGGGGGCGGCTACAATGAGCAGTTCTTC.

This clonotype appeared once. Since a much larger clone is just one base distant, this may be a read error. The CDR3 region is CASSHGTSGYEQYF. The CDR3 DNA sequence: TGTGCCAGCAGTCACGGGACTAGCGGCTACGAGCAGTACTTC. This chain joins TRBV28 and TRBJ2-7; 11 bases map to TRBD2. This CDR3 has 14 amino acids. CDR1 and CDR2 from the germline V gene are MDHEN and SYDVKM. Unmatched junction bases numbered 3, after V lost 5 bases and J lost 3 bases.

The table lists this clonotype with many counts. The V and J genes are TRBV20-1 and TRBJ1-3; 9 positions match TRBD1. Looked up from germline, CDR1 is DFQATT and CDR2 is SNEGSKA (reference sequence). The ends lost 4 bases at V and 4 bases at J; junction bases unmatched: 5. The CDR3 sequence is 14 residues long. The CDR3 here is CSATDRGSGNTIYF. CDR3 bases: TGCAGTGCTACCGACAGGGGGTCGGGAAACACCATATATTTT.

The chain employs TRBV19 and TRBJ2-7; D might be TRBD1 (6 bases). Between the trimmed V and J ends, which lost 1 base and 6 bases, there was a span of 13 bases. The germline V gene encodes CDR1 LNHDA and CDR2 SQIVND (reference sequence). The CDR3 runs to 14 residues. The CDR3 reads CASSIGQVPCEQYF. CDR3 DNA: TGTGCCAGTAGTATAGGACAGGTGCCCTGCGAGCAGTACTTC. Drawing the rest from reference TRBV19 and TRBJ2-7, the complete variable domain is DGGITQSPKYLFRKEGQNVTLSCEQNLNHDAMYWYRQDPGQGLRLIYYSQIVNDFQKGDIAEGYSVSREKKESFPLTVTSAQKNPTAFYLCASSIGQVPCEQYFGPGTRLTVT.

This clonotype was seen at least ten times. This chain joins TRBV6-2 or TRBV6-3 and TRBJ2-3; no clear D. This CDR3 has 13 amino acids. The germline V gene has CDR1 MNHEY and CDR2 SVGEGT. Trimming left V 1 base short and J 2 bases short, with 4 bases between. The CDR3 DNA reads as TGTGCCAGCAGTTACTTATTCACAGATACGCAGTATTTT. Encoded protein: CASSYLFTDTQYF.

The chain has TRBV18 and TRBJ1-1; the D gene is possibly TRBD1 (5 bases). V dropped 5 bases and J dropped 5 bases, with 15 bases sitting between them. The CDR3 covers 14 residues. CDR1 KGHSH and CDR2 LQKENI come from the germline V gene. The CDR3 sequence: CASSGGRDGTEAFF. CDR3 in DNA: TGTGCCAGCTCAGGCGGCAGGGATGGGACTGAAGCTTTCTTT.

This clonotype came up many times. The chain recombines TRBV11-2 with TRBJ2-1; 11 positions agree with TRBD2. The junction had 11 bases not matched to a gene; V was cut back by 5 bases and J by 8 bases. The CDR3 length is 16 residues. Germline assignment: CDR1 SGHAT and CDR2 FQNNGV. Here the CDR3 DNA reads TGTGCCAGCAGCCCCTATACTAGCGGGAGAACGGATGAGCAGTTCTTC. Protein: CASSPYTSGRTDEQFF.

This clonotype was counted ten times or more. The V and J genes are TRBV5-7 and TRBJ2-3, with D unclear. TRBV5-7 is recorded as an ORF, its role being uncertain. The V and J ends lost 1 base and 0 bases respectively, with 15 bases between them. The CDR3 covers 17 residues. This CDR3 reads CASSLIARFLSTDTQYF. The CDR3 nucleotides read TGTGCCAGCAGCTTGATCGCGAGGTTCCTTAGCACAGATACGCAGTATTTT.

Comments on this clonotype: A much larger clone is a single base away; this may be a read error. V and J are TRBV7-6 and TRBJ2-1, with D maybe TRBD2 (6 bases). The CDR3 spans 12 residues. The germline CDR1 and CDR2 sequences are SGHVS and FNYEAQ. CDR3 sequence reads: CDSYSGVNEQFF. In nucleotides, the CDR3 is TGTGACAGCTACTCGGGAGTAAATGAGCAGTTCTTC.

The chain recombines TRBV19 with TRBJ1-2; 9 bases map to TRBD1. CDR1 LNHDA and CDR2 SQIVND come from the germline V gene (reference sequence). The CDR3 has 14 residues. Losses at the gene ends were 3 bases for V and 5 bases for J; bases not matched to a gene: 4. The CDR3 is CASSMGQGGYGYTF. The DNA of the CDR3 is TGTGCCAGTAGTATGGGACAGGGTGGATATGGCTACACCTTC.

This clonotype was counted many times. The CDR3 region is CASSLSGRAPDTQYF. CDR3 coding DNA: TGTGCCAGCAGCTTAAGCGGGAGGGCCCCAGATACGCAGTATTTT. This chain uses TRBV7-2 with TRBJ2-3, with 10 bases aligning to TRBD2. The V gene's germline CDR1 is SGHTA and CDR2 FQGNSA. Trimming at V came to 2 bases and at J to 4 bases, leaving 3 bases not matched to a gene. The CDR3 has 15 residues.

This clonotype has a count of ten or more. The chain has TRBV20-1 and TRBJ2-3; D might be TRBD1 (6 bases). Germline assignment: CDR1 DFQATT and CDR2 SNEGSKA (reference sequence). Trimming pared 5 bases from V and 0 bases from J, leaving 6 bases between. The CDR3 is 12 amino acids. The CDR3 sequence: CSAGTSTDTQYF. In nucleotides, the CDR3 is TGCAGTGCTGGGACAAGCACAGATACGCAGTATTTT.

This clonotype has ten or more counts. The V gene is TRBV21-1, the J gene TRBJ1-2; the D segment call TRBD1 is taken from the table without a DNA check. TRBV21-1 is tagged as a pseudogene. The CDR3 extends over 16 amino acids. CDR3 nucleotide sequence: TGTGCCAGCAGCAAAGGGGGGGCGCCTTCTAACTATGGCTACACCTTC. As protein: CASSKGGAPSNYGYTF.

This clonotype was detected many times. This rearrangement joins TRBV20-1 to TRBJ1-4; D uncertain. Trimming stripped 5 bases from V and 8 bases from J, with 15 bases between. The germline gives CDR1 DFQATT, CDR2 SNEGSKA (reference sequence). The CDR3 is 13 residues long. The CDR3 reads CSAVKRPGEKLFF. CDR3 sequence (DNA): TGCAGTGCTGTTAAAAGGCCAGGAGAAAAACTGTTTTTT.

This clonotype was seen ten or more times. The chain is built from TRBV4-3 and TRBJ1-2; D possibly corresponds to TRBD1 (6 bases). Per germline, CDR1 LGHNA and CDR2 YSLEER. The CDR3 consists of 15 residues. The V end was cut by 2 bases, the J end by 4 bases, with 14 bases between. The CDR3 nucleotides read TGCGCCAGCAGCCAACGTCATCAGGGGACCTATGGCTACACCTTC. Protein sequence: CASSQRHQGTYGYTF.

This clonotype showed up many times. V usage is TRBV3-1 and J usage is TRBJ2-2; D remains unclear. In germline, CDR1 is LGHDT, CDR2 YNNKEL (reference sequence). This CDR3 contains 15 residues. Trimming shortened V by 6 bases and J by 8 bases, and 19 bases separated the two germline ends. CDR3 sequence reads: CASSRAAMSSGELFF. For the CDR3, the DNA is TGTGCCAGCAGTCGAGCAGCAATGAGTTCGGGGGAGCTGTTTTTT.